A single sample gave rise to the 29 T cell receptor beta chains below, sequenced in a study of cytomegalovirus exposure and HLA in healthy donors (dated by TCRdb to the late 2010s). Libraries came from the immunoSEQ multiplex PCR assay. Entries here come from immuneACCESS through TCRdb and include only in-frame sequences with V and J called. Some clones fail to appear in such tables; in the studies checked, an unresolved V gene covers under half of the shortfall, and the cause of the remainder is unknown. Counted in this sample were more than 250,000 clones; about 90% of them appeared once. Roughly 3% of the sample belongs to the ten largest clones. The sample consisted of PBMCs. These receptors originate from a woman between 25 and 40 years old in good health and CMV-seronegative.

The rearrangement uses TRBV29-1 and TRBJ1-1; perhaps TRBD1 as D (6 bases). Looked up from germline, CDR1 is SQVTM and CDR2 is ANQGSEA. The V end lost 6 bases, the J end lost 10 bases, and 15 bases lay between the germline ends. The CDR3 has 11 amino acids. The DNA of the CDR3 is TGCAGCGTGCGGGCAGGGGATCGAGCTTTCTTT. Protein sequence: CSVRAGDRAFF.

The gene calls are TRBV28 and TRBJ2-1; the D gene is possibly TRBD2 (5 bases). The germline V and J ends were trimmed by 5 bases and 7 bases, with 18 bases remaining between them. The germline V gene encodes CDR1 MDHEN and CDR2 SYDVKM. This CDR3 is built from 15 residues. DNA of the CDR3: TGTGCCAGCAGTCTCCGGCTGGGTCGGGGTAATGAGCAGTTCTTC. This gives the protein CASSLRLGRGNEQFF.

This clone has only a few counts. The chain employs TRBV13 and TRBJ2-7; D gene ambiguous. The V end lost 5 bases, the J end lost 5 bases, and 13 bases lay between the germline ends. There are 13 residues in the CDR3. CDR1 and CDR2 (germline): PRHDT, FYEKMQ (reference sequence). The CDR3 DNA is TGTGCCAGCAGCGACCGGGTCATAAACGAGCAGTACTTC. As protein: CASSDRVINEQYF.

Here the CDR3 reads CASSLVVGNTDTQYF. The CDR3 DNA sequence: TGTGCCAGCAGCTTAGTGGTCGGAAACACAGATACGCAGTATTTT. This chain links TRBV11-3 with TRBJ2-3; no clear D gene. The germline gives CDR1 SGHNT, CDR2 YENEEA. This CDR3 region has 15 residues. Trimming pared 1 base from V and 2 bases from J, leaving 10 bases between.

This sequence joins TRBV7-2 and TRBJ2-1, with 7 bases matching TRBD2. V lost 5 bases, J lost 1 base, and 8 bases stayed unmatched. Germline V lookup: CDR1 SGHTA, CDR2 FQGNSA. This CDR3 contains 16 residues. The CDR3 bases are TGTGCCAGCAGCCACCGTCGGGGGGAGTCCTACAATGAGCAGTTCTTC. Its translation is CASSHRRGESYNEQFF.

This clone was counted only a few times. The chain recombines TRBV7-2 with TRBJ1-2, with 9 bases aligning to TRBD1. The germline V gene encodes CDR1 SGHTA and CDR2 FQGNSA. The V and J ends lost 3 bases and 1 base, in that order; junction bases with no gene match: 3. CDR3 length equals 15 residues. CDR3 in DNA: TGTGCCAGCAGCTTGGGACAGGGTGTTAACTATGGCTACACCTTC. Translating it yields CASSLGQGVNYGYTF.

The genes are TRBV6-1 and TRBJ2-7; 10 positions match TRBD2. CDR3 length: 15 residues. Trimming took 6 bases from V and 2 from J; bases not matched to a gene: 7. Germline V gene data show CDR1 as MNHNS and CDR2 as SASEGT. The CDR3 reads CASRDWTSGAYEQYF. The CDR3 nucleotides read TGTGCCAGCAGGGACTGGACTAGCGGAGCCTACGAGCAGTACTTC.

CDR3 loop: CASSLSGLLAFSYEQYF. The CDR3, as DNA: TGTGCCAGCAGCTTGAGCGGCCTACTAGCGTTCTCCTACGAGCAGTACTTC. The V and J genes are TRBV7-2 and TRBJ2-7; 7 nucleotides agree with TRBD2. V trimming: 3 bases; J trimming: 0 bases; junction bases outside the gene matches: 11. This CDR3 comprises 17 residues. Germline V gene lookup returns CDR1 SGHTA and CDR2 FQGNSA.

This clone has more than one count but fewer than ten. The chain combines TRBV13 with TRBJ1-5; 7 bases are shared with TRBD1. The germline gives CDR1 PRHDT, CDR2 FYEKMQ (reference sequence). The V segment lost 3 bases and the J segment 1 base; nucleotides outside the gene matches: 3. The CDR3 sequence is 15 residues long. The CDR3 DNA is TGTGCCAGCAGCTTTGGCAGGGGGAGCAATCAGCCCCAGCATTTT. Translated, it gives CASSFGRGSNQPQHF.

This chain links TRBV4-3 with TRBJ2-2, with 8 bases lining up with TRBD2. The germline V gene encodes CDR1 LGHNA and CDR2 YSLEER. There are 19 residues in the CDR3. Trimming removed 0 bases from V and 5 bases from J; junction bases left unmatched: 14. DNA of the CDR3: TGCGCCAGCAGCCAAGAATTGGCGGGAGGCGCGAGGGGGACCGGGGAGCTGTTTTTT. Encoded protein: CASSQELAGGARGTGELFF.

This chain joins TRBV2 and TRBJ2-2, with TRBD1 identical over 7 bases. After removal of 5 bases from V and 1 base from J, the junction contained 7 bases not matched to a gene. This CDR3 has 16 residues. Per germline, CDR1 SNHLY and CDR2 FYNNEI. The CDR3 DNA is TGTGCCAGCAGTCTCACGGGACAGAAGAACACCGGGGAGCTGTTTTTT. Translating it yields CASSLTGQKNTGELFF. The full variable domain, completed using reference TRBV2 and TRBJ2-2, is EPEVTQTPSHQVTQMGQEVILRCVPISNHLYFYWYRQILGQKVEFLVSFYNNEISEKSEIFDDQFSVERPDGSNFTLKIRSTKLEDSAMYFCASSLTGQKNTGELFFGEGSRLTVL.

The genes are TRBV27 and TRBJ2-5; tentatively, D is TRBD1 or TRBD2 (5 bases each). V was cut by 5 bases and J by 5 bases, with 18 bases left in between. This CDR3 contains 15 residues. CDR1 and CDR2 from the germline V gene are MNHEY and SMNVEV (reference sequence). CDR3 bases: TGTGCCAGCAGTCCCGGGACCACCAGTGGGGAGACCCAGTACTTC. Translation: CASSPGTTSGETQYF.

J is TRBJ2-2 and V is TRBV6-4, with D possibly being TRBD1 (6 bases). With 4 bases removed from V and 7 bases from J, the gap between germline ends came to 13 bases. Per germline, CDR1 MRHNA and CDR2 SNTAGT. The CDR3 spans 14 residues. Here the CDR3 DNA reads TGTGCCAGCAGTGTGGACAGTGCTGGCGGGGAGCTGTTTTTT. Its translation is CASSVDSAGGELFF.

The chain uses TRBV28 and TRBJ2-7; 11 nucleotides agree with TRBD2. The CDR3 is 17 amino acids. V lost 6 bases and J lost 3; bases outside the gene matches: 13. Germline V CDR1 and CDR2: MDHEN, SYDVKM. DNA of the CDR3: TGTGCCAGCAGGACCACCTTTGGGACTAGCGGAAACTACGAGCAGTACTTC. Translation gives CASRTTFGTSGNYEQYF.

This CDR3 is CASSYGTGGADTQYF. The CDR3 coding sequence is TGTGCCAGCAGTTACGGGACAGGGGGCGCAGATACGCAGTATTTT. This chain uses TRBV6-5 with TRBJ2-3; TRBD1 matches at 12 bases. The CDR3 is 15 amino acids. V lost 2 bases to trimming and J lost 4 bases; unmatched junction nucleotides: 1. Per germline, CDR1 MNHEY and CDR2 SVGAGI.

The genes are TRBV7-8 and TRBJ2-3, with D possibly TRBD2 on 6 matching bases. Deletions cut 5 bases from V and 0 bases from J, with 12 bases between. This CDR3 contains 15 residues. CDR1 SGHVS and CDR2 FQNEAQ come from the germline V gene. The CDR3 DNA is TGTGCCAGCAGCCTAGGGACTTTCAGCACAGATACGCAGTATTTT. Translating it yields CASSLGTFSTDTQYF.

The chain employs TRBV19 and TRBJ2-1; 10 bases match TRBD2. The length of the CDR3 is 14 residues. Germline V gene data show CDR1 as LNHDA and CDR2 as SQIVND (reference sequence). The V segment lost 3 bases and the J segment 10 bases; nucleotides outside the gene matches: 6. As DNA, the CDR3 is TGTGCCAGTAGTATGGGGCTAGCGGGAGACGAGCAGTTCTTC. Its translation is CASSMGLAGDEQFF.

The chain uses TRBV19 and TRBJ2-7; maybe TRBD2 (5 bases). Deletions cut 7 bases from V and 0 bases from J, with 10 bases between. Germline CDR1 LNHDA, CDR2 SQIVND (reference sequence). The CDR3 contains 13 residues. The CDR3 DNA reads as TGTGCCAGTACCGGGATCGCCTCCTACGAGCAGTACTTC. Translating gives CASTGIASYEQYF.

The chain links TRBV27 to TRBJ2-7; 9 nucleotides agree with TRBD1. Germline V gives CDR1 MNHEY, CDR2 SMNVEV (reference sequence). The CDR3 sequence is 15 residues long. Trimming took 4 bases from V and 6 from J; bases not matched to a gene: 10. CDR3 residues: CASSWSGQGNREQYF. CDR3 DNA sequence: TGTGCCAGCAGTTGGTCGGGACAGGGAAATCGCGAGCAGTACTTC.

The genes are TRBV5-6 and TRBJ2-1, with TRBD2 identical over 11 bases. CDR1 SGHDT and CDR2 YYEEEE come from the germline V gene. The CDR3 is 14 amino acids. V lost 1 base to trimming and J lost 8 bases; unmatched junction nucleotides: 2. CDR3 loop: CASSLTSGSHEQFF. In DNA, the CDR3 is TGTGCCAGCAGCTTGACTAGCGGGAGCCATGAGCAGTTCTTC.

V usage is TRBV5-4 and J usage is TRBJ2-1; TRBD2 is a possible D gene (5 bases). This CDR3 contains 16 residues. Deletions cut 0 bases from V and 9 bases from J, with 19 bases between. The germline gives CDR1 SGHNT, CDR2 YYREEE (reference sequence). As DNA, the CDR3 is TGTGCCAGCAGCTTGGTGACGGGAAATCCCTCTAGTGAGCAGTTCTTC. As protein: CASSLVTGNPSSEQFF.

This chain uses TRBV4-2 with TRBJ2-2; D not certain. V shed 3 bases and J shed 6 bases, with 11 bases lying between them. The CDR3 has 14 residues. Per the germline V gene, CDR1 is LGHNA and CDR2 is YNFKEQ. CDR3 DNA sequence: TGTGCCAGCAGCCAGATCTTTGGTTCCGGGGAGCTGTTTTTT. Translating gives CASSQIFGSGELFF.

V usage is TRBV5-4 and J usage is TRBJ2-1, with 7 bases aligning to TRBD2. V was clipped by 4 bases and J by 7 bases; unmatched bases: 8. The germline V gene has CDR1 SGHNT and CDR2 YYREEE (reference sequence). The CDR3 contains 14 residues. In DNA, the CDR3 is TGTGCCAGCAGCCCGGGGACTACCCGGAATGAGCAGTTCTTC. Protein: CASSPGTTRNEQFF. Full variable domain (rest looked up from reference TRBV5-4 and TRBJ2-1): ETGVTQSPTHLIKTRGQQVTLRCSSQSGHNTVSWYQQALGQGPQFIFQYYREEENGRGNFPPRFSGLQFPNYSSELNVNALELDDSALYLCASSPGTTRNEQFFGPGTRLTVL.

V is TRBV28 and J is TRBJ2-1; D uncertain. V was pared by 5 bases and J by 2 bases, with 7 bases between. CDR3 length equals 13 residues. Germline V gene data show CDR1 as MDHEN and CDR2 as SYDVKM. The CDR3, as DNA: TGTGCCAGCAGTCCCGACCCCTACAATGAGCAGTTCTTC. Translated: CASSPDPYNEQFF.

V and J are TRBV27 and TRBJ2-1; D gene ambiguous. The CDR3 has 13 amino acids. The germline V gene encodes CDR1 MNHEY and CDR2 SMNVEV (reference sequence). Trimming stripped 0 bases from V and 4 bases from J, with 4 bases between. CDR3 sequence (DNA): TGTGCCAGCAGTTTATCTTTTTACAATGAGCAGTTCTTC. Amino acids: CASSLSFYNEQFF.

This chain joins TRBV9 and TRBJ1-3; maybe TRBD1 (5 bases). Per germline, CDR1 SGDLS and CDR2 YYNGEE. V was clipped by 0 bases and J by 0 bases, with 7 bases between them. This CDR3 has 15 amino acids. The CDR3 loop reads CASSVGGSSGNTIYF. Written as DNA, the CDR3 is TGTGCCAGCAGCGTAGGGGGGAGCTCTGGAAACACCATATATTTT.

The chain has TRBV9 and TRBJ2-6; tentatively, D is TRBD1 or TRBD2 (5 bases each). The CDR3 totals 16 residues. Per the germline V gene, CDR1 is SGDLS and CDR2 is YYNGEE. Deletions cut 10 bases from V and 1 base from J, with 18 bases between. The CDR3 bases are TGTGCCTCGTCGAGGGGAGAGGCATCTGGGGCCAACGTCCTGACTTTC. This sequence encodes CASSRGEASGANVLTF.

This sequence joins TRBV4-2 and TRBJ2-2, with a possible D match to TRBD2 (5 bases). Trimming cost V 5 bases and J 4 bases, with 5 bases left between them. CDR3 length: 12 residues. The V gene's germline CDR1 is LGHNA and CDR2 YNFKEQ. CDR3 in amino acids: CASSGGTGELFF. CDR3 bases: TGTGCCAGCAGCGGAGGCACCGGGGAGCTGTTTTTT.

The CDR3 is CAISDSRRTVEQYF. CDR3 nucleotide sequence: TGTGCCATCAGTGATAGTCGGAGGACAGTCGAGCAGTACTTC. This chain uses TRBV10-3 with TRBJ2-7, with D perhaps TRBD1 (6 bases). The germline CDR1 and CDR2 sequences are ENHRY and SYGVKD. V lost 3 bases and J 6 bases, leaving 15 bases between the germline ends. The length of the CDR3 is 14 residues.